The 19 T cell receptor beta chains presented below share a single source sample, sequenced in a study of blood T cell repertoires in COVID-19. Sequencing was performed with immunoSEQ multiplex PCR; in TCRdb, only in-frame clones are kept and a portion is missing. The sample has under 300,000 clones; around 83% are singletons. Sequencing was done on a sample of peripheral blood. The source of these receptors is a man older than 75 with acute or convalescent COVID-19.

This chain joins TRBV6-5 and TRBJ2-5; D ambiguous. Germline V gene lookup returns CDR1 MNHEY and CDR2 SVGAGI. CDR3 length equals 12 residues. V was pared by 7 bases and J by 2 bases, with 8 bases between. This chain's CDR3 is CASTNSQETQYF. For the CDR3, the DNA is TGTGCCAGCACTAACAGTCAAGAGACCCAGTACTTC.

As for this clone: An end of the junction does not agree with germline; a read error may underlie this. The chain couples TRBV19 to TRBJ2-3; no clear D gene. Per the germline V gene, CDR1 is LNHDA and CDR2 is SQIVND (reference sequence). The CDR3 spans 13 residues. In DNA, the CDR3 is TGTGCCAGTGGTATCGGTAGCACAGATACGCAGTATTTT. Translation gives CASGIGSTDTQYF.

The V call is TRBV7-2, the J call TRBJ2-2; possibly TRBD2 for D (5 bases). This CDR3 region has 15 residues. Trimming took 3 bases from V and 5 from J, leaving 13 bases between them. Germline CDR1 is SGHTA and CDR2 is FQGNSA. The CDR3 DNA reads TGTGCCAGCAGCTTTCGAACCGAGGGTACCGGGGAGCTGTTTTTT. This codes for CASSFRTEGTGELFF.

The V and J genes are TRBV6-2 or TRBV6-3 and TRBJ2-7, with 10 bases fitting TRBD2. This CDR3 has 15 residues. The germline CDR1 and CDR2 sequences are MNHEY and SVGEGT. V lost 2 bases, J lost 3 bases, and 4 bases stayed unmatched. The CDR3 coding sequence is TGTGCCAGCAGTTACACTGGGACTAGCGACTACGAGCAGTACTTC. The encoded protein is CASSYTGTSDYEQYF.

The rearrangement links TRBV28 to TRBJ1-2; maybe TRBD1 (6 bases). Germline V gene lookup returns CDR1 MDHEN and CDR2 SYDVKM. This CDR3 spans 14 amino acids. V was pared by 6 bases and J by 7 bases, with 18 bases between. This CDR3 reads CASRLSPGHAGYTF. Here the CDR3 DNA reads TGTGCCAGCAGACTAAGCCCGGGACACGCTGGCTACACCTTC.

V gene TRBV19 combines with J gene TRBJ2-1, with 11 bases lining up with TRBD1. The CDR3 loop spans 19 amino acids. With V trimmed by 3 bases and J by 9 bases, 19 bases remained unmatched. Germline CDR1 and CDR2: LNHDA and SQIVND (reference sequence). This chain's CDR3 is CASSIILWIPGQGGSEQFF. The DNA for the CDR3 is TGTGCCAGTAGTATCATTCTATGGATACCGGGACAGGGGGGCAGTGAGCAGTTCTTC.

The chain combines TRBV9 with TRBJ2-2; maybe TRBD2 (6 bases). Germline assignment: CDR1 SGDLS and CDR2 YYNGEE. This CDR3 is built from 15 residues. Between the trimmed V and J ends, which lost 6 bases and 2 bases, there was a span of 14 bases. The CDR3 loop is CASKRDFDNTGELFF. CDR3 in DNA: TGTGCCAGCAAACGGGACTTTGATAACACCGGGGAGCTGTTTTTT.

CDR3 bases: TGCGCCAGCAGCTTGGACGACAGGGGCTACAATGAGCAGTTCTTC. It specifies CASSLDDRGYNEQFF. The chain uses TRBV5-1 and TRBJ2-1; 8 nucleotides line up with TRBD1. The germline gives CDR1 SGHRS, CDR2 YFSETQ. This CDR3 is 15 amino acids long. V lost 0 bases and J lost 3; bases outside the gene matches: 2. Full variable domain (rest looked up from reference TRBV5-1 and TRBJ2-1): KAGVTQTPRYLIKTRGQQVTLSCSPISGHRSVSWYQQTPGQGLQFLFEYFSETQRNKGNFPGRFSGRQFSNSRSEMNVSTLELGDSALYLCASSLDDRGYNEQFFGPGTRLTVL.

The genes are TRBV6-5 and TRBJ1-2, with 7 bases fitting TRBD1. V gave up 6 bases and J gave up 4 bases; unmatched junction bases: 5. The CDR3 covers 13 residues. Germline V gene data show CDR1 as MNHEY and CDR2 as SVGAGI. CDR3 sequence reads: CASSEDRLYGYTF. DNA for the CDR3: TGTGCCAGCAGCGAGGACAGGCTCTATGGCTACACCTTC.

This sequence joins TRBV24-1 and TRBJ2-1, with 10 bases lining up with TRBD2. The CDR3 runs to 16 residues. V shed 4 bases, J shed 6 bases, and the junction held 8 bases outside the gene matches. The germline V gene encodes CDR1 KGHDR and CDR2 SFDVKD. The CDR3 loop is CATSDRGTSVRNEQFF. CDR3 DNA: TGTGCCACCAGTGACCGCGGGACTAGCGTCCGCAATGAGCAGTTCTTC.

The chain uses TRBV28 and TRBJ1-4; D is uncertain. The CDR3 totals 14 residues. Germline assignment: CDR1 MDHEN and CDR2 SYDVKM. The V end lost 5 bases, the J end lost 8 bases, and 15 bases lay between the germline ends. For the CDR3, the DNA is TGTGCCAGCAGTCCCCTCGGGGAAGAAGAAAAACTGTTTTTT. This translates into CASSPLGEEEKLFF.

This clone was detected only a few times. The chain uses TRBV19 and TRBJ2-1, with D uncertain. Germline V gene lookup returns CDR1 LNHDA and CDR2 SQIVND (reference sequence). This CDR3 contains 13 residues. V was shortened by 3 bases and J by 4 bases, with 7 bases between the two germline ends. CDR3 nucleotide sequence: TGTGCCAGTAGTATTTCCCGGTACAATGAGCAGTTCTTC. As protein: CASSISRYNEQFF.

The gene calls are TRBV28 and TRBJ2-7, with a tentative D call TRBD2 (6 bases). The CDR3 length is 14 residues. Per germline, CDR1 MDHEN and CDR2 SYDVKM. The ends were cut back, 3 bases at V and 1 base at J, with 10 bases in the middle. For the CDR3, the DNA is TGTGCCAGCAGTTTTAGCGGAACTTCCTACGAGCAGTACTTC. This gives the protein CASSFSGTSYEQYF.

The gene calls are TRBV7-2 and TRBJ2-7; 7 bases are a match to TRBD1. The CDR3 runs 17 residues. Germline V gene data show CDR1 as SGHTA and CDR2 as FQGNSA. V was pared by 0 bases and J by 1 base, with 9 bases of the junction left unmatched. The CDR3 sequence is CASSLALGQLVSYEQYF. Here the CDR3 DNA reads TGTGCCAGCAGCTTAGCCTTGGGACAGCTCGTATCCTACGAGCAGTACTTC.

The V call is TRBV6-5, the J call TRBJ2-5, with 10 bases identical to TRBD2. J lost 1 base, V lost 7 bases, and 6 bases had no gene match. The CDR3 contains 15 residues. Looked up from germline, CDR1 is MNHEY and CDR2 is SVGAGI. The CDR3 spells CASNPSGGVQETQYF. In DNA form, the CDR3 reads TGTGCCAGCAACCCTAGCGGGGGAGTCCAAGAGACCCAGTACTTC.

V and J are TRBV10-1 and TRBJ2-7; 10 positions match TRBD2. CDR3 length: 15 residues. CDR1 is WNHNN, CDR2 SYGVQD, per germline (reference sequence). Trimming removed 2 bases from V and 5 bases from J; junction bases left unmatched: 6. The CDR3 nucleotides are TGCGCCAGCAGTGAGACTAGCGGGGTGACTAACGAGCAGTACTTC. It specifies CASSETSGVTNEQYF.

The chain recombines TRBV10-3 with TRBJ2-3; D call uncertain. V gave up 7 bases and J gave up 6 bases, with 14 bases separating them. The CDR3 covers 13 residues. Germline V lookup: CDR1 ENHRY, CDR2 SYGVKD. Here the CDR3 DNA reads TGTGCCATCAATAGCAACCTCGCCGATACGCAGTATTTT. It specifies CAINSNLADTQYF.

The CDR3 bases are TGTGCCAGCAGGAAGGGAGAGACTGAAGCTTTCTTT. Its translation: CASRKGETEAFF. The rearrangement joins TRBV6-5 to TRBJ1-1; no clear D gene. V was shortened by 6 bases and J by 5 bases, with 10 bases between the two germline ends. Germline V gene lookup returns CDR1 MNHEY and CDR2 SVGAGI. The CDR3 spans 12 residues.

CDR3 residues: CASSPRTGRQYF. As DNA, the CDR3 is TGTGCCAGCAGCCCACGGACAGGGAGGCAGTATTTT. This chain uses TRBV5-4 with TRBJ2-3, with 8 positions matching TRBD1. The CDR3 is made up of 12 amino acids. The germline gives CDR1 SGHNT, CDR2 YYREEE (reference sequence). Trimming took 4 bases from V and 11 from J; bases not matched to a gene: 6.